This T cell receptor (beta chain) came from a study of blood T cell repertoires in COVID-19. Study details: Nucleic acid was either cDNA or gDNA, and it came from T cells, B-cell-depleted T cells, or PBMCs.

Authors' processing steps: Estimated nucleated cell counts came from reference gene primer amplification. TCRdb's table, derived via immunoSEQ multiplex PCR, lists solely in-frame clones and lacks some. V, J and clone size are taken as reported in that table, and D and trimming were inferred from the DNA itself. The sample shows around 300,000 clones, about 87% of them seen only once. Trimming cost V 6 bases and J 0 bases; bases outside gene matches: 4. CDR1 is MDHEN, CDR2 SYDVKM, per germline. This CDR3 has 15 amino acids. The sample was peripheral blood. This chain links TRBV28 with TRBJ1-4; TRBD1 agrees at 7 bases. This receptor was obtained from a woman aged 40 to 50 with acute or convalescent COVID-19. The CDR3 DNA reads TGTGCCAGCAGGCGACAGGGAACAACTAATGAAAAACTGTTTTTT. It codes for CASRRQGTTNEKLFF.